This entry lists 16 T cell receptor beta chains sequenced from one sample in a study of cytomegalovirus exposure and HLA in healthy donors. PCR amplification relied on 60 Vbeta primers (plus 13 Jbeta primers). TCRdb keeps only in-frame clones here, not all; method: immunoSEQ multiplex PCR. Of 20,000 to 25,000 clones in the sample, 79% were seen once. Specimen: PBMCs. These receptors were taken from a male donor in good health and CMV-seronegative.

In this sample, this clone turned up a few times. The chain joins TRBV9 to TRBJ2-7; D perhaps matches TRBD1 (6 bases). CDR1 SGDLS and CDR2 YYNGEE come from the germline V gene. The CDR3 is 12 residues long. The V end was cut by 7 bases, the J end by 3 bases, with 11 bases between. The CDR3 DNA follows: TGTGCCAGCGGAAGGACAGACTACGAGCAGTACTTC. It encodes CASGRTDYEQYF.

The rearrangement links TRBV19 to TRBJ1-5; no definite D call. Trimming pared 3 bases from V and 5 bases from J, leaving 11 bases between. Germline CDR1 reads LNHDA; CDR2 reads SQIVND (reference sequence). The CDR3 is 14 amino acids. The CDR3 sequence: CASSIQVSDQPQHF. Here the CDR3 DNA reads TGTGCCAGTAGTATCCAGGTTTCGGATCAGCCCCAGCATTTT.

J is TRBJ1-2 and V is TRBV15; 7 bases agree with TRBD1. The CDR3 has 15 residues. Germline V gene lookup returns CDR1 LNHNV and CDR2 YYDKDF (reference sequence). With 0 bases clipped from V and 4 bases from J, the junction kept 5 bases outside the gene matches. The CDR3 reads CATSRERQGPYGYTF. In nucleotides, the CDR3 is TGTGCCACCAGCAGAGAACGACAGGGACCCTATGGCTACACCTTC.

This clone was recorded once. The gene calls are TRBV4-3 and TRBJ1-5; 9 nucleotides align to TRBD1. The J segment lost 6 bases and the V segment lost 5 bases, leaving 8 bases of the junction unmatched. This CDR3 spans 15 amino acids. Germline CDR1 reads LGHNA; CDR2 reads YSLEER. Here the CDR3 DNA reads TGCGCCAGCAGCTCGGACAGGGGATCTTCTCAGCCCCAGCATTTT. Protein product: CASSSDRGSSQPQHF.

The V gene is TRBV19, the J gene TRBJ1-5; maybe TRBD1 (5 bases). The V and J ends lost 2 bases and 6 bases respectively, with 20 bases between them. Germline V gene data show CDR1 as LNHDA and CDR2 as SQIVND (reference sequence). This CDR3 region has 17 residues. CDR3 sequence: CASSISSGGAAVQPQHF. In DNA form, the CDR3 reads TGTGCCAGTAGTATATCTTCTGGAGGGGCAGCTGTTCAGCCCCAGCATTTT.

The chain recombines TRBV4-2 with TRBJ2-2; 8 bases align to TRBD2. The CDR3 length is 15 residues. Germline V gene sequence: CDR1 LGHNA, CDR2 YNFKEQ. V lost 3 bases, J lost 3 bases, and 3 bases stayed unmatched. The CDR3: CASSQGLVHTGELFF. The DNA for the CDR3 is TGTGCCAGCAGCCAGGGACTAGTACACACCGGGGAGCTGTTTTTT.

The rearrangement joins TRBV28 to TRBJ2-5, with 7 bases aligning to TRBD2. V lost 9 bases to trimming and J lost 3 bases; unmatched junction nucleotides: 7. The length of the CDR3 is 13 residues. Germline assignment: CDR1 MDHEN and CDR2 SYDVKM. The CDR3 DNA reads as TGTGCCAGTCTTAATGGGAGGGAAGAGACCCAGTACTTC. Translating gives CASLNGREETQYF. The full variable domain, its missing parts supplied by reference TRBV28 and TRBJ2-5, is DVKVTQSSRYLVKRTGEKVFLECVQDMDHENMFWYRQDPGLGLRLIYFSYDVKMKEKGDIPEGYSVSREKKERFSLILESASTNQTSMYLCASLNGREETQYFGPGTRLLVL.

V usage is TRBV9 and J usage is TRBJ1-2; the D gene is possibly TRBD1 (6 bases). This CDR3 spans 15 amino acids. V was trimmed by 4 bases and J by 2 bases, leaving 15 bases between them. Germline V CDR1 and CDR2: SGDLS, YYNGEE. The CDR3 DNA reads TGTGCCAGCAGCTCCTTGACAGGTTACAACTATGGCTACACCTTC. Protein product: CASSSLTGYNYGYTF.

This chain uses TRBV27 with TRBJ2-5; the D is unclear. V was trimmed by 6 bases and J by 4 bases, leaving 12 bases between them. Germline loops: CDR1 MNHEY, CDR2 SMNVEV (reference sequence). The CDR3 totals 13 residues. The chain's CDR3 is CASRSDLRETQYF. CDR3 sequence (DNA): TGTGCCAGCAGGAGTGATTTGAGAGAGACCCAGTACTTC.

The chain is built from TRBV28 and TRBJ2-3; tentative D call: TRBD2 (5 bases). Germline V gene data show CDR1 as MDHEN and CDR2 as SYDVKM. The V gene lost 4 bases and the J gene lost 6 bases, with 11 bases spanning the gap. The CDR3 is made up of 13 amino acids. CDR3 nucleotide sequence: TGTGCCAGCAGTTGCGAACCGGGGGATACGCAGTATTTT. Its protein is CASSCEPGDTQYF.

The V call is TRBV5-6, the J call TRBJ1-2; the match to TRBD1 covers 9 bases. Germline CDR1 SGHDT, CDR2 YYEEEE. The CDR3 extends over 14 amino acids. V gave up 3 bases and J gave up 8 bases; unmatched junction bases: 8. The CDR3 here is CASSWPTGGQGYTF. For the CDR3, the DNA is TGTGCCAGCAGCTGGCCGACAGGGGGTCAAGGCTACACCTTC.

V and J are TRBV6-5 and TRBJ1-5, with unresolved D. V lost 10 bases and J lost 1, with 8 bases in between. The CDR3 totals 12 residues. CDR1 is MNHEY and CDR2 is SVGAGI in the germline V gene. The CDR3 DNA reads TGTGCCACGGGGATGAGCAATCAGCCCCAGCATTTT. Protein sequence: CATGMSNQPQHF.

The chain carries TRBV15 and TRBJ1-2; a weak D match, TRBD1 (6 bases). The ends were cut back, 5 bases at V and 5 bases at J, with 12 bases in the middle. The CDR3 spans 13 residues. Germline V gives CDR1 LNHNV, CDR2 YYDKDF (reference sequence). CDR3 nucleotides: TGTGCCACCAGCGTAACCCAGGGGTATGGCTACACCTTC. Amino acid sequence: CATSVTQGYGYTF.

The chain uses TRBV14 and TRBJ1-6, with TRBD1 matching over 7 bases. The V segment lost 1 base and the J segment 6 bases; nucleotides outside the gene matches: 0. The CDR3 contains 14 residues. Per germline, CDR1 SGHDN and CDR2 FVKESK. CDR3 nucleotide sequence: TGTGCCAGCAGCCAAGGACAGGGTAATTCACCCCTCCACTTT. It is translated as CASSQGQGNSPLHF.

This chain connects TRBV28 to TRBJ1-1, with a possible D match to TRBD1 (5 bases). With 2 bases removed from V and 1 base from J, the gap between germline ends came to 11 bases. Germline V gene data show CDR1 as MDHEN and CDR2 as SYDVKM. The CDR3 loop spans 15 amino acids. The CDR3 DNA sequence: TGTGCCAGCAGTTTAGTGGGGAGGGGGAACACTGAAGCTTTCTTT. This sequence encodes CASSLVGRGNTEAFF.

The table lists this clone with a few counts. This sample also contains other DNA sequences that code for the same CDR3. This chain uses TRBV28 with TRBJ1-1; 10 nucleotides match TRBD1. This CDR3 comprises 15 residues. Germline V gives CDR1 MDHEN, CDR2 SYDVKM. V gave up 4 bases and J gave up 5 bases; unmatched junction bases: 7. The CDR3 sequence is CASSYWTGGTTEAFF. CDR3 nucleotides: TGTGCCAGCAGTTATTGGACAGGGGGGACTACTGAAGCTTTCTTT.